The 28 T cell receptor beta chains below all came from one sample that was sequenced in a study of T cells in Graves' hyperthyroidism and ophthalmopathy. Amplification of TCR beta CDR3 regions was performed using RNA transcripts as template. The HTBI set primed first-round TCR CDR3 RT-PCR. MiXCR, run by TCRdb on the multiplex PCR reads, gives a single entry per CDR3 protein. Altogether under 350,000 distinct CDR3 sequences are present, 15% to 20% being singletons, with the ten largest covering approximately 49%. Sequenced material: blood. The origin of the receptors is a woman aged 45-65 years with Graves' hyperthyroidism.

The chain is built from TRBV12-5 and TRBJ2-3; 7 bases agree with TRBD2. CDR1 is LGHNT, CDR2 FRNRAP, per germline. The CDR3 sequence is 16 residues long. J lost 3 bases, V lost 3 bases, and 9 bases had no gene match. The DNA of the CDR3 is TGTGCTAGTGGTTTCCAGGCGGGGGAAGGGACAGATACGCAGTATTTT. This encodes CASGFQAGEGTDTQYF.

This clonotype was picked up a small number of times. The junction shows a germline mismatch at one end, possibly a read error. CDR3 nucleotides: TGTGCCAGCAGTCGGGGACAGATGAACACTGAAGCTCTCTTT. Amino acid sequence: CASSRGQMNTEALF. J is TRBJ1-1 and V is TRBV28, with TRBD1 matching over 7 bases. The CDR3 length is 14 residues. CDR1 is MDHEN, CDR2 SYDVKM, per germline.

The chain combines TRBV29-1 with TRBJ2-5; 10 bases are a match to TRBD1. CDR1 SQVTM and CDR2 ANQGSEA come from the germline V gene. Trimming cost V 6 bases and J 3 bases; bases outside gene matches: 7. This CDR3 region has 14 residues. CDR3 amino acids: CSVESDRGEETQYF. The DNA for the CDR3 is TGCAGCGTGGAATCGGACAGGGGGGAAGAGACCCAGTACTTC.

The gene calls are TRBV12-3 or TRBV12-4 and TRBJ2-1, with no clear D. V shed 8 bases and J shed 10 bases, with 15 bases lying between them. This CDR3 spans 12 amino acids. The CDR3: CASCPFSNEQFF. In DNA, the CDR3 is TGTGCCAGCTGTCCCTTTAGCAACGAGCAGTTCTTC.

With respect to this clonotype: One base away lies a much larger clone, so this may be a sequencing read error. The chain combines TRBV20-1 with TRBJ2-7, with TRBD2 as a possible D gene (5 bases). This CDR3 is 12 amino acids long. Germline loops: CDR1 DFQATT, CDR2 SNEGSKA (reference sequence). The CDR3 DNA follows: TGCAGTACTAGAGCGTTGGGTTACGAGCAGTACTTC. Protein product: CSTRALGYEQYF.

This clonotype was found many times. The J gene is TRBJ2-3, the V gene TRBV7-9; maybe TRBD1 (6 bases). Germline CDR1 SEHNR, CDR2 FQNEAQ (reference sequence). There are 15 residues in the CDR3. The V end lost 5 bases, the J end lost 4 bases, and 16 bases lay between the germline ends. The CDR3 DNA follows: TGTGCCAGCAGCAGACGGGACACCCCGCCAGATACGCAGTATTTT. This sequence encodes CASSRRDTPPDTQYF.

This clonotype was seen repeatedly, ten times or more. V usage is TRBV3-1 and J usage is TRBJ2-1; 8 nucleotides agree with TRBD1. V shed 5 bases, J shed 4 bases, and the junction held 4 bases outside the gene matches. The CDR3 contains 14 residues. Germline V CDR1 and CDR2: LGHDT, YNNKEL (reference sequence). CDR3 protein: CASSDRDRYNEQFF. CDR3 sequence (DNA): TGTGCCAGCAGCGACCGGGACAGGTACAATGAGCAGTTCTTC.

This clonotype showed up many times. The chain is built from TRBV11-2 and TRBJ2-5, with 7 positions matching TRBD1. The V gene end was trimmed by 5 bases and the J gene end by 1 base; junction bases not matched to a gene: 7. Germline CDR1 is SGHAT and CDR2 is FQNNGV. The CDR3 runs to 15 residues. The CDR3 DNA reads TGTGCCAGCAGCCCCAGGGGGTCCCTCCAAGAGACCCAGTACTTC. Protein sequence: CASSPRGSLQETQYF.

This clonotype was observed a few times. V and J are TRBV28 and TRBJ2-1, with 11 positions matching TRBD1. CDR1 is MDHEN, CDR2 SYDVKM, per germline. With 7 bases clipped from V and 5 bases from J, the junction kept 7 bases outside the gene matches. The CDR3 runs 15 residues. CDR3 sequence: CASKGGTGGNNEQFF. CDR3 bases: TGTGCCAGCAAGGGGGGGACAGGGGGAAACAATGAGCAGTTCTTC.

V and J are TRBV11-2 and TRBJ2-4; no definite D call. The CDR3 extends over 13 amino acids. In germline, CDR1 is SGHAT, CDR2 FQNNGV. The V end lost 4 bases, the J end lost 2 bases, and 6 bases lay between the germline ends. CDR3 region: CASSSYPKNIQYF. The CDR3 coding sequence is TGTGCCAGCAGCTCGTACCCCAAAAACATTCAGTACTTC.

This rearrangement joins TRBV29-1 to TRBJ1-1, with a weak D call TRBD1 (6 bases). V gave up 6 bases and J gave up 11 bases, with 19 bases separating them. Looked up from germline, CDR1 is SQVTM and CDR2 is ANQGSEA. The CDR3 consists of 12 residues. CDR3 in amino acids: CSVLVQGPPAFF. CDR3 in DNA: TGCAGCGTACTTGTACAGGGACCGCCGGCTTTCTTT.

In its sample, this clonotype was seen a few times. The chain uses TRBV20-1 and TRBJ1-1; 7 bases agree with TRBD1. J lost 3 bases, V lost 2 bases, and 6 bases had no gene match. Germline CDR1 DFQATT, CDR2 SNEGSKA (reference sequence). There are 14 residues in the CDR3. CDR3 loop: CSARFRQGHTEAFF. The CDR3 bases are TGCAGTGCTAGATTCCGACAGGGACACACTGAAGCTTTCTTT.

This clonotype was detected many times. V and J are TRBV19 and TRBJ2-1; 10 bases line up with TRBD1. Germline V lookup: CDR1 LNHDA, CDR2 SQIVND (reference sequence). Unmatched junction bases numbered 8, after V lost 7 bases and J lost 8 bases. The CDR3 length is 14 residues. CDR3 region: CASKEGQGYDEQFF. The DNA of the CDR3 is TGTGCCAGTAAGGAGGGACAGGGGTACGATGAGCAGTTCTTC.

The sample holds a few counts of this clonotype. This chain joins TRBV13 and TRBJ2-2; no definite D call. This CDR3 has 15 residues. Trimming removed 0 bases at V and 4 bases at J, with 9 bases between. The germline CDR1 and CDR2 sequences are PRHDT and FYEKMQ (reference sequence). CDR3 loop: CASSLGRPPTGELFF. For the CDR3, the DNA is TGTGCCAGCAGCTTAGGACGTCCCCCCACCGGGGAGCTGTTTTTT.

In this sample, this clonotype turned up many times. The chain employs TRBV24-1 and TRBJ2-3; 10 nucleotides align to TRBD2. Unmatched junction bases numbered 4, after V lost 7 bases and J lost 4 bases. Germline CDR1 is KGHDR and CDR2 is SFDVKD. This CDR3 is built from 14 residues. The DNA for the CDR3 is TGTGCCACCAGCCTAGCGGGAGATCCAGATACGCAGTATTTT. Translated, it gives CATSLAGDPDTQYF.

At least ten counts were recorded for this clonotype. The rearrangement links TRBV2 to TRBJ1-1; D perhaps matches TRBD1 (5 bases). Trimming removed 8 bases at V and 2 bases at J, with 9 bases between. The V gene's germline CDR1 is SNHLY and CDR2 FYNNEI. The CDR3 totals 12 residues. CDR3 bases: TGTGCCAGCTTGGGGGTTAACACTGAAGCTTTCTTT. Amino acids: CASLGVNTEAFF. Together with reference TRBV2 and TRBJ1-1, the CDR3 gives the full variable domain: EPEVTQTPSHQVTQMGQEVILRCVPISNHLYFYWYRQILGQKVEFLVSFYNNEISEKSEIFDDQFSVERPDGSNFTLKIRSTKLEDSAMYFCASLGVNTEAFFGQGTRLTVV.

This clonotype was seen more than once but under ten times. The rearrangement joins TRBV6-1 to TRBJ2-3; 8 bases are a match to TRBD2. The CDR3 runs 15 residues. Germline trimming cut 0 bases from V and 5 bases from J; bases unmatched to any gene: 4. Germline V lookup: CDR1 MNHNS, CDR2 SASEGT. The CDR3: CASSEAAGGLDTQYF. Written as DNA, the CDR3 is TGTGCCAGCAGTGAAGCGGCGGGGGGTCTAGATACGCAGTATTTT.

This clonotype was detected ten times or more. The chain uses TRBV28 and TRBJ1-6; D unresolved. This CDR3 region has 13 residues. Deletions cut 2 bases from V and 9 bases from J, with 8 bases between. Germline CDR1 and CDR2: MDHEN and SYDVKM. The CDR3 nucleotides read TGTGCCAGCAGTTTAGCTCTTAGTTCACCCCTCCACTTT. Its protein product is CASSLALSSPLHF.

This clonotype was recorded at least ten times. The V call is TRBV20-1, the J call TRBJ2-3, with TRBD2 matching over 9 bases. Germline V gene data show CDR1 as DFQATT and CDR2 as SNEGSKA (reference sequence). The V and J ends lost 0 bases and 4 bases, in that order; junction bases with no gene match: 11. The CDR3 extends over 17 amino acids. The CDR3 coding sequence is TGCAGTGCTAGAGATTACCTGCGGGGGGGAGGAGCAGATACGCAGTATTTT. This sequence encodes CSARDYLRGGGADTQYF.

The rearrangement links TRBV11-2 to TRBJ2-3, with D hard to call. The CDR3 spans 15 residues. V was clipped by 5 bases and J by 0 bases, with 12 bases between them. The germline gives CDR1 SGHAT, CDR2 FQNNGV. CDR3 region: CASSELSLSTDTQYF. The DNA for the CDR3 is TGTGCCAGCAGCGAACTAAGTCTAAGCACAGATACGCAGTATTTT.

This clonotype was picked up a small number of times. An end of the junction differs from the germline gene, which may be a read error. The chain uses TRBV12-3 or TRBV12-4 and TRBJ2-1; 9 positions agree with TRBD1. The CDR3 sequence is 16 residues long. In DNA form, the CDR3 reads TGTGCCAGCAGTTTTTATCAGACAGGGGGTTACAATAAGCAGTTCTTC. Translating gives CASSFYQTGGYNKQFF.

This clonotype was picked up many times. The chain joins TRBV27 to TRBJ2-1, with a tentative D call TRBD2 (6 bases). Germline CDR1 is MNHEY and CDR2 is SMNVEV (reference sequence). V gave up 2 bases and J gave up 6 bases, with 11 bases separating them. The CDR3 runs to 14 residues. The CDR3 DNA sequence: TGTGCCAGCAGTTTAGCGGGGTCCGTCAATGAGCAGTTCTTC. This codes for CASSLAGSVNEQFF.

In this sample, this clonotype turned up once. A clone one base away is much larger, so this may be a read error. The chain uses TRBV2 and TRBJ1-5; a weak D match, TRBD1 (6 bases). The CDR3 has 13 amino acids. The germline gives CDR1 SNHLY, CDR2 FYNNEI. As DNA, the CDR3 is TGTGCCAGCAGTGGGGGGGGCAATCGGCCCCAGCATTTT. This codes for CASSGGGNRPQHF.

This clonotype showed up many times. The rearrangement links TRBV28 to TRBJ1-5; 8 bases agree with TRBD1. The J segment lost 15 bases and the V segment lost 5 bases, leaving 6 bases of the junction unmatched. Germline CDR1 reads MDHEN; CDR2 reads SYDVKM. CDR3 size: 11 residues. CDR3 sequence reads: CASSPRTGLHF. CDR3 DNA: TGTGCCAGCAGTCCGAGGACAGGGCTGCATTTT.

This clonotype turned up a few times. CDR3 sequence reads: CASSPRLGGDTQYF. CDR3 coding DNA: TGTGCCAGCAGCCCAAGACTCGGGGGGGATACGCAGTATTTT. The V call is TRBV14, the J call TRBJ2-3; the match to TRBD2 covers 7 bases. CDR1 and CDR2 (germline): SGHDN, FVKESK. J gave up 6 bases and V 4 bases, and 7 bases lay outside the gene matches. This CDR3 comprises 14 residues.

The CDR3 sequence is CSAAKDRQYSNQPQHF. In DNA, the CDR3 is TGCAGTGCTGCCAAGGACAGGCAGTATAGCAATCAGCCCCAGCATTTT. The rearrangement joins TRBV20-1 to TRBJ1-5; the match to TRBD1 covers 7 bases. Germline CDR1 is DFQATT and CDR2 is SNEGSKA (reference sequence). V shed 5 bases, J shed 0 bases, and the junction held 10 bases outside the gene matches. The CDR3 consists of 16 residues.

This clonotype was detected many times. The V gene is TRBV11-1, the J gene TRBJ2-1; TRBD2 agrees at 9 bases. Germline V gives CDR1 SGHAT, CDR2 FQDESV (reference sequence). CDR3 size: 16 residues. The J segment lost 6 bases and the V segment lost 4 bases, leaving 10 bases of the junction unmatched. CDR3 DNA sequence: TGTGCCAGCAGCTCAGCGGGGACTAGCCCCTTCAATGAGCAGTTCTTC. This translates into CASSSAGTSPFNEQFF.

This clonotype was observed many times. J is TRBJ1-2 and V is TRBV12-3 or TRBV12-4; TRBD1 aligns across 8 bases. There are 13 residues in the CDR3. The J segment lost 8 bases and the V segment lost 5 bases, leaving 7 bases of the junction unmatched. The CDR3 nucleotides are TGTGCCAGCAGTACCCAAGGACAGGGCGGCTACACCTTC. Translation gives CASSTQGQGGYTF.